Each of the 9 T cell receptor beta chains below was sequenced from the same sample in a study of T cells in women clearing cervical HPV infection. Assay used: immunoSEQ multiplex PCR; TCRdb lists only in-frame clones, some missing. This repertoire includes roughly 49,000 clones. The sample comprised blood buffy coat. The receptors originated from a woman aged 18 to 69 with a cervical HPV16 infection that either progressed to CIN3+ or cleared (not recorded which).

Turning to this clone: From the germline J gene comes the end of the CDR3, since the read stops 3 residues before it. The chain carries TRBV19 and TRBJ1-1, with D hard to call. Germline CDR1 is LNHDA and CDR2 is SQIVND (reference sequence). V lost 6 bases and J lost 0, with 5 bases in between. The CDR3 covers 12 residues. The CDR3 loop reads CASRSLNTEAFF. CDR3 DNA, as far as it was read: TGTGCCAGTAGGTCCTTGAACACTGAA.

With respect to this clone: The read terminates 3 residues before the CDR3 end, so the remaining end is supplied by the germline J gene. V gene TRBV6-4 combines with J gene TRBJ2-3, with D possibly matching TRBD2 (6 bases). CDR1 MRHNA and CDR2 SNTAGT come from the germline V gene. CDR3 length: 13 amino acids. The V end was cut by 1 base, the J end by 5 bases, with 7 bases between. Partial CDR3 DNA: TGTGCCAGCAGTGACTTTAGCGGAGATACG. As protein: CASSDFSGDT. The CDR3 in its entirety is CASSDFSGDTQYF.

A word on this clone: The missing CDR3 end, 3 residues past where the read stops, is filled in from the germline J gene. This chain connects TRBV5-1 to TRBJ1-4, with 9 bases fitting TRBD1. CDR3 length equals 15 residues. The germline V gene has CDR1 SGHRS and CDR2 YFSETQ. The CDR3 sequence: CASSSRQGDNSPLFF. The sequenced CDR3 bases are TGCGCCAGCAGCTCACGACAGGGGGATAATTCACCA.

Concerning this clone: The observed sequence ends 3 residues before the CDR3 terminus, with the missing tail filled in from the germline J gene. The gene calls are TRBV13 and TRBJ2-3; 16 bases match TRBD2. Germline CDR1 and CDR2: PRHDT and FYEKMQ (reference sequence). This CDR3 has 20 amino acids. CDR3 residues: CASSSSSGTSGGAMWETQYF. The CDR3 bases that were read are TGTGCCAGCAGCTCCTCCTCCGGGACTAGCGGGGGGGCCATGTGGGAGACG.

Worth noting for this clone: An end of the junction does not agree with germline; a read error may underlie this. The observed sequence ends 3 residues before the CDR3 terminus, with the missing tail filled in from the germline J gene. The rearrangement links TRBV7-7 to TRBJ2-2; either TRBD1 or TRBD2 may supply D (6 bases each). The CDR3 spans 18 residues. Germline values: CDR1 SSHAT, CDR2 FNYEAQ (reference sequence). This chain's CDR3 is CASSLGGRGIATNEKLFF. The sequenced CDR3 bases are TGTGCTAGCAGCTTAGGGGGGCGCGGAATTGCAACTAATGAAAAG.

The CDR3 region is CASSSGTLSYEQYF. The CDR3 DNA, read in part, is TGTGCCAGCAGCAGTGGGACTTTATCCTACGAG. The chain has TRBV2 and TRBJ2-7, with D possibly being TRBD2 (6 bases). The read gets to within 3 residues of the CDR3 end, and the germline J gene fills in the rest. The CDR3 has 14 residues. V shed 6 bases and J shed 1 base, with 13 bases lying between them. Looked up from germline, CDR1 is SNHLY and CDR2 is FYNNEI.

With respect to this clone: The read gets to within 3 residues of the CDR3 end, and the germline J gene fills in the rest. J is TRBJ1-5 and V is TRBV10-3; no clear D gene. Germline V CDR1 and CDR2: ENHRY, SYGVKD. CDR3 length: 13 residues. The V end lost 0 bases, the J end lost 7 bases, and 7 bases lay between the germline ends. The CDR3: CAISESIGQPQHF. The part of the CDR3 DNA that was read is TGTGCCATCAGTGAGTCTATTGGCCAGCCC.

Turning to this clone: Sequencing ends 3 residues short of the CDR3 end; the germline J gene provides the rest. V gene TRBV7-2 combines with J gene TRBJ1-3; unclear D gene. The CDR3 spans 15 residues. Trimming removed 3 bases from V and 0 bases from J, with 9 bases in between. CDR1 is SGHTA, CDR2 FQGNSA, per germline. CDR3 DNA, as far as it was read: TGTGCCAGCAGCTTCTTCCTCAGCTCTGGAAACACC. Amino acid sequence: CASSFFLSSGNT. The entire CDR3 protein is CASSFFLSSGNTIYF.

Note on this clone: The read finishes 3 residues shy of the CDR3 end, and the germline J gene is used to complete it. The chain joins TRBV10-3 to TRBJ2-7; maybe TRBD1 (5 bases). Germline-derived CDR1 and CDR2 are ENHRY and SYGVKD. V lost 3 bases and J 1 base, leaving 16 bases between the germline ends. This CDR3 is built from 16 residues. Here the CDR3 reads CAISDLQGSVSYEQYF. Incomplete CDR3 DNA: TGTGCCATCAGTGATCTGCAGGGAAGTGTATCCTACGAG.